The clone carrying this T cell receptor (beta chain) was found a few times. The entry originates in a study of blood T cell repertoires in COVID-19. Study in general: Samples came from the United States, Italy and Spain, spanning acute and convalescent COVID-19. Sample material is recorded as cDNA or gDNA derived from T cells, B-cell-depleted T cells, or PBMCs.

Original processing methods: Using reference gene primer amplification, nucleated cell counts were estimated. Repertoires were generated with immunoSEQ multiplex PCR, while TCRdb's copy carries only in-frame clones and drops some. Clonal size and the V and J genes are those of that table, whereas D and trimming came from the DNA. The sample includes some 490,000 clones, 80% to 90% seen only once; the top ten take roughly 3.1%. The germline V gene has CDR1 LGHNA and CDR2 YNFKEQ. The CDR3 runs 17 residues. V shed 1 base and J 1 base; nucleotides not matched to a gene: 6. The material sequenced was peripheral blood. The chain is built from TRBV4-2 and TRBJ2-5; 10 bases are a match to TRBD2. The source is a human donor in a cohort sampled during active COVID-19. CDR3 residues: CASSQGASGSIQETQYF. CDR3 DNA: TGTGCCAGCAGCCAAGGGGCTAGCGGGAGTATCCAAGAGACCCAGTACTTC.